Here is one TCR beta chain with its context. Its antigen is unknown. The data derive from a study of T cells in Graves' hyperthyroidism and ophthalmopathy. Study-level points and caveats: Before onset, ophthalmopathy was predicted by the model a median roughly six months earlier.

RNA transcripts served as the template for amplifying TCR beta CDR3 regions. The primer set for the first-round RT-PCR of the TCR CDR3 was HTBI. A single record per CDR3 protein comes from TCRdb applying MiXCR to the multiplex PCR reads. There are roughly 640,000 distinct CDR3 sequences in the sample; approximately 15% occur only once, and roughly 3.4% lies in the top ten. Researchers barred patients who had uncontrolled infection, other autoimmune disease, pregnancy or lactation. This CDR3 comprises 15 residues. V dropped 5 bases and J dropped 5; count of bases not matched to a gene: 7. In germline, CDR1 is SGHTA, CDR2 FQGNSA.

The receptor's source is a woman in her thirties or forties with Graves' ophthalmopathy. This rearrangement joins TRBV7-2 to TRBJ2-3, with 10 bases aligning to TRBD2. The sample was blood. For the CDR3, the DNA is TGTGCCAGCAGCGGAAGCGGGGGGGCCTTAGATACGCAGTATTTT. It is translated as CASSGSGGALDTQYF.